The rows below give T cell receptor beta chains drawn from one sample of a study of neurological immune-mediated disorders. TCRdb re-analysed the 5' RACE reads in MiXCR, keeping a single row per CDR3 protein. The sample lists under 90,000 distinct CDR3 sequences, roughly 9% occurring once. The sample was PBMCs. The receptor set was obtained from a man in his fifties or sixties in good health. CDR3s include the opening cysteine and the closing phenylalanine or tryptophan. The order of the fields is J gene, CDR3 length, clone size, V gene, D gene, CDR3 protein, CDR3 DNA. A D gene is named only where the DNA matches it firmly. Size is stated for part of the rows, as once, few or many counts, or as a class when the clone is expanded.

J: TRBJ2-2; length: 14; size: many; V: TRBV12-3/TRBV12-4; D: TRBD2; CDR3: CASTGTRRTGELFF; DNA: TGTGCCAGCACCGGGACTAGAAGAACCGGGGAGCTGTTTTTT
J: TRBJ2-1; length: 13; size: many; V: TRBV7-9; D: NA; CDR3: CASSLGLYNEQFF; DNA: TGTGCCAGCAGCTTGGGACTCTACAATGAGCAGTTCTTC
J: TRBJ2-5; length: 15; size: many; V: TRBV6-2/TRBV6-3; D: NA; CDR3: CASRSALAVGETQYF; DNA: TGTGCCAGCAGGAGCGCGTTGGCGGTCGGAGAGACCCAGTACTTC
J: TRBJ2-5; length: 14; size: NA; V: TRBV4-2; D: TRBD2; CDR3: CASSQDGGEETQYF; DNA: TGTGCCAGCAGCCAAGATGGGGGGGAAGAGACCCAGTACTTC
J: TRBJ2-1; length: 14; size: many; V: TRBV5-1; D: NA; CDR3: CASSSGENYNEQFF; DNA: TGCGCCAGCAGCTCGGGGGAGAACTACAATGAGCAGTTCTTC
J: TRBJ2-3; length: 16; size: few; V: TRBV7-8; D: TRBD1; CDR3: CASSLSRGPTGGTQYF; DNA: TGTGCCAGCAGCTTGAGTCGGGGTCCAACAGGGGGTACGCAGTATTTT
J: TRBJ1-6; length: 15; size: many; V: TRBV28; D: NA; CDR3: CASSFRGLSNSPLHF; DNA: TGTGCCAGCAGTTTCCGGGGCCTCTCCAATTCACCCCTCCACTTT
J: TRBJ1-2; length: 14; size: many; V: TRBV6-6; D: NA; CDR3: CASTPASGRQGYTF; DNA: TGTGCCAGCACCCCCGCCTCAGGGAGACAGGGCTACACCTTC
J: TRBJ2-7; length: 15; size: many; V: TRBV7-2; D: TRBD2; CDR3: CASSLGSGSTYEQYF; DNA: TGTGCCAGCAGCTTAGGGAGCGGGAGTACCTACGAGCAGTACTTC
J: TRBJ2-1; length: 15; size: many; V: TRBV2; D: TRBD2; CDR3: CASSPRREGNNEQFF; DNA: TGTGCCAGCAGTCCCCGCAGGGAGGGTAACAATGAGCAGTTCTTC
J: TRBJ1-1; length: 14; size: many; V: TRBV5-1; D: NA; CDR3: CASSAGTANTEAFF; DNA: TGCGCCAGCAGCGCAGGGACGGCGAACACTGAAGCTTTCTTT
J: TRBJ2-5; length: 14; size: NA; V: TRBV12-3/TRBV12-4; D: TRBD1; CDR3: CASSSSGGKETQYF; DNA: TGTGCCAGCAGTTCCTCAGGGGGAAAAGAGACCCAGTACTTC
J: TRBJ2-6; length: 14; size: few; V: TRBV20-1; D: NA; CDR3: CSALPGAGANVLTF; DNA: TGCAGTGCCCTTCCGGGGGCTGGGGCCAACGTCCTGACTTTC
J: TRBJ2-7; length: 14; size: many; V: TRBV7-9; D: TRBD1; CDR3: CASSATGAVYEQYF; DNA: TGTGCCAGCAGCGCGACAGGGGCTGTCTACGAGCAGTACTTC
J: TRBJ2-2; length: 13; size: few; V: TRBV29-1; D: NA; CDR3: CSALDSNTGELFF; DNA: TGCAGCGCTTTGGATTCGAACACCGGGGAGCTGTTTTTT
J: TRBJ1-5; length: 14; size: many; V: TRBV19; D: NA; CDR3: CASSIQGQGQPQHF; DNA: TGTGCCAGTAGTATCCAGGGGCAGGGACAGCCCCAGCATTTT
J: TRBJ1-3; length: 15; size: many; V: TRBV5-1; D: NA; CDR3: CASSSTGQGGNTIYF; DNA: TGCGCCAGCAGCTCAACAGGGCAAGGAGGAAACACCATATATTTT